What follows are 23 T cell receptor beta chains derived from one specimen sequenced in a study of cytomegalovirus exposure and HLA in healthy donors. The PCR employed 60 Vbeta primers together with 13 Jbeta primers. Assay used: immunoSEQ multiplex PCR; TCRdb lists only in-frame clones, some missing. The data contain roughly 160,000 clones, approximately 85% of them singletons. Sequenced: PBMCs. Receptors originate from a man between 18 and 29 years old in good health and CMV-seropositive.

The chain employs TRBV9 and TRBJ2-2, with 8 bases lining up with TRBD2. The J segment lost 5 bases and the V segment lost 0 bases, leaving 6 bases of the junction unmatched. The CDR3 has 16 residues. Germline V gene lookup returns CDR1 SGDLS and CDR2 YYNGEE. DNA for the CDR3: TGTGCCAGCAGCGTAGGGGCGGGGGGAGGAACCGGGGAGCTGTTTTTT. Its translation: CASSVGAGGGTGELFF.

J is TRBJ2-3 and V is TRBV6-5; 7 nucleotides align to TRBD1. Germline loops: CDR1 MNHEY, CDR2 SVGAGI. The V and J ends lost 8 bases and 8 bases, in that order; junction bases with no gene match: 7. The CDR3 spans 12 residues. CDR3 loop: CASSNPGGTQYF. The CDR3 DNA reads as TGTGCCAGCTCGAACCCAGGGGGTACGCAGTATTTT.

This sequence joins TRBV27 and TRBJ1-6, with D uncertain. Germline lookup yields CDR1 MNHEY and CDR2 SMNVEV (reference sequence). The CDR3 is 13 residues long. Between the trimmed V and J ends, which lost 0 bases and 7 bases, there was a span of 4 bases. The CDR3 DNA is TGTGCCAGCAGTTTATCGCAGAATTCACCCCTCCACTTT. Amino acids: CASSLSQNSPLHF.

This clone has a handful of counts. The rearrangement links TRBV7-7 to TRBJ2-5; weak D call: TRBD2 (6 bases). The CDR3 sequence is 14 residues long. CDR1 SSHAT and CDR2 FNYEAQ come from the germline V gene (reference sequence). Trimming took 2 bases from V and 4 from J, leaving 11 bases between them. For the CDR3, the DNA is TGTGCCAGCAGCTTACCACTAGCTCCAGAGACCCAGTACTTC. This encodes CASSLPLAPETQYF.

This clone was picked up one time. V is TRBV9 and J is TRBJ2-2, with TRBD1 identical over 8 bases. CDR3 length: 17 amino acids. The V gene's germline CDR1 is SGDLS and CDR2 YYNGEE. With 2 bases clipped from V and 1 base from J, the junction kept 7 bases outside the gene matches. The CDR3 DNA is TGTGCCAGCAGCGTTCCCAGGACAGGGTTGAACACCGGGGAGCTGTTTTTT. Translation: CASSVPRTGLNTGELFF. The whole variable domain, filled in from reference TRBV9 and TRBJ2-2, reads DSGVTQTPKHLITATGQRVTLRCSPRSGDLSVYWYQQSLDQGLQFLIQYYNGEERAKGNILERFSAQQFPDLHSELNLSSLELGDSALYFCASSVPRTGLNTGELFFGEGSRLTVL.

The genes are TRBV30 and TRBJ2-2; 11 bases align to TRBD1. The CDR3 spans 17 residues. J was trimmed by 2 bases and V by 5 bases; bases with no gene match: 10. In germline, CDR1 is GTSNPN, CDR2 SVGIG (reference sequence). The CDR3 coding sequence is TGTGCCTGGCGTCGGGACAGGGGGGGATTAAACACCGGGGAGCTGTTTTTT. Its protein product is CAWRRDRGGLNTGELFF. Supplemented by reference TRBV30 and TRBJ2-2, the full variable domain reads SQTIHQWPATLVQPVGSPLSLECTVEGTSNPNLYWYRQAAGRGLQLLFYSVGIGQISSEVPQNLSASRPQDRQFILSSKKLLLSDSGFYLCAWRRDRGGLNTGELFFGEGSRLTVL.

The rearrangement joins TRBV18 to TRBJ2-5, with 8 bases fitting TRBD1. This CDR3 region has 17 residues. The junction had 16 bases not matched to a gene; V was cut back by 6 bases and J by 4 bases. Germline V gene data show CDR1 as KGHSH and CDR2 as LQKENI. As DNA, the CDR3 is TGTGCCAGCTCCCCCGGTCCGGGCAGGGGGCATGGAGAGACCCAGTACTTC. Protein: CASSPGPGRGHGETQYF. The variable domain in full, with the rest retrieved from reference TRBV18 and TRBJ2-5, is NAGVMQNPRHLVRRRGQEARLRCSPMKGHSHVYWYRQLPEEGLKFMVYLQKENIIDESGMPKERFSAEFPKEGPSILRIQQVVRGDSAAYFCASSPGPGRGHGETQYFGPGTRLLVL.

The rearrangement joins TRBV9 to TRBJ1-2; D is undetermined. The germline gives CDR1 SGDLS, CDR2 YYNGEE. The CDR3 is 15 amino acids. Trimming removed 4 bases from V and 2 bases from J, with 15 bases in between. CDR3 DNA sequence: TGTGCCAGCAGCCTTGAGATCCGGGGAAACTATGGCTACACCTTC. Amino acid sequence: CASSLEIRGNYGYTF. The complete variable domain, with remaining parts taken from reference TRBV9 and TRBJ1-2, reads DSGVTQTPKHLITATGQRVTLRCSPRSGDLSVYWYQQSLDQGLQFLIQYYNGEERAKGNILERFSAQQFPDLHSELNLSSLELGDSALYFCASSLEIRGNYGYTFGSGTRLTVV.

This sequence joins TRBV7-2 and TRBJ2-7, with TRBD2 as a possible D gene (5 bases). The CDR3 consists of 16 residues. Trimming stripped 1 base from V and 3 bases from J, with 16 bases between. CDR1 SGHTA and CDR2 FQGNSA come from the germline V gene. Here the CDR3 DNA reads TGTGCCAGCAGCTTAGTTTCCGAGCCGGGGATCTACGAGCAGTACTTC. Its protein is CASSLVSEPGIYEQYF.

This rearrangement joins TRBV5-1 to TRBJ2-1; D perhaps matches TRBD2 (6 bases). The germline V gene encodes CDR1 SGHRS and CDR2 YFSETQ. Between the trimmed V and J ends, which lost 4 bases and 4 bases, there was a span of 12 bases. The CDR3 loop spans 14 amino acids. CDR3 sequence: CASSPGDGYNEQFF. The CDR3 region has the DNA TGCGCCAGCAGCCCGGGGGACGGATACAATGAGCAGTTCTTC. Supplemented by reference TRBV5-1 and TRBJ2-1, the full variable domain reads KAGVTQTPRYLIKTRGQQVTLSCSPISGHRSVSWYQQTPGQGLQFLFEYFSETQRNKGNFPGRFSGRQFSNSRSEMNVSTLELGDSALYLCASSPGDGYNEQFFGPGTRLTVL.

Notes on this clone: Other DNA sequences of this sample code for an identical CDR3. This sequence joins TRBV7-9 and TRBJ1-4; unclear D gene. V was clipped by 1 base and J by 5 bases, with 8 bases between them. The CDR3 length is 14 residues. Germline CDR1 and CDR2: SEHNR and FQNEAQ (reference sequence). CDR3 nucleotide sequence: TGTGCCAGCAGCTTAGGCCAGAAGAATGAAAAACTGTTTTTT. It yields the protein CASSLGQKNEKLFF.

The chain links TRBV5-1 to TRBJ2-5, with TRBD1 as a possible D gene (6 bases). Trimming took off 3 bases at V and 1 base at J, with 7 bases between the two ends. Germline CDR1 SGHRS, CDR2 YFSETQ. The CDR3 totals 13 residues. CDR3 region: CASSSGAQETQYF. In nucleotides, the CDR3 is TGCGCCAGCAGCTCAGGGGCCCAAGAGACCCAGTACTTC.

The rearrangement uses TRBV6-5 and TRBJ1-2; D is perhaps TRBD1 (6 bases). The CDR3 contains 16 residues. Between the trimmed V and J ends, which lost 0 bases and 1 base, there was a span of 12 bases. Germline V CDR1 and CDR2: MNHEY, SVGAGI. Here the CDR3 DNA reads TGTGCCAGCAGTTACTCGCAGCAGGGGATTAACTATGGCTACACCTTC. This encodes CASSYSQQGINYGYTF.

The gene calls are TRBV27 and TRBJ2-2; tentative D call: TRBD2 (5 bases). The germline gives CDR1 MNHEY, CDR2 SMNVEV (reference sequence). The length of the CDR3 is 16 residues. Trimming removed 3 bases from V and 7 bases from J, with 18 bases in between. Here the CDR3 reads CASSFDRGGYSGELFF. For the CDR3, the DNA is TGTGCCAGCAGTTTTGACCGTGGAGGCTACAGCGGGGAGCTGTTTTTT.

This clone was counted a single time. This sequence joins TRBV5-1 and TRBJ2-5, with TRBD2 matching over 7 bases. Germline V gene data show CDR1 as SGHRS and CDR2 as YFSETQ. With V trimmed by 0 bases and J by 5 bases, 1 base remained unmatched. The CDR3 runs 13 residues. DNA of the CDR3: TGCGCCAGCAGCTTGGAGGGAGGGGAGACCCAGTACTTC. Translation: CASSLEGGETQYF. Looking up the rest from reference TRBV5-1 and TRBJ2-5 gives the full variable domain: KAGVTQTPRYLIKTRGQQVTLSCSPISGHRSVSWYQQTPGQGLQFLFEYFSETQRNKGNFPGRFSGRQFSNSRSEMNVSTLELGDSALYLCASSLEGGETQYFGPGTRLLVL.

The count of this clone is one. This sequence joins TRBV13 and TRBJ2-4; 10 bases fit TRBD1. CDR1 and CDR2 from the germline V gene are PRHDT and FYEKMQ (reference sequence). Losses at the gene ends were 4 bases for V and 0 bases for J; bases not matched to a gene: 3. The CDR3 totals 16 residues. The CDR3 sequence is CASSYGQGVAKNIQYF. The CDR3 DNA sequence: TGTGCCAGCAGCTACGGACAGGGGGTAGCCAAAAACATTCAGTACTTC.

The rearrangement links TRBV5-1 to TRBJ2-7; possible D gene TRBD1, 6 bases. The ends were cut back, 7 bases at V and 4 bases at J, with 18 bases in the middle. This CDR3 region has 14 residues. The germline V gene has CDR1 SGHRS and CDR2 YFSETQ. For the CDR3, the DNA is TGCGCCAGCGGACCTTTCGCAGGGGAATACGAGCAGTACTTC. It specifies CASGPFAGEYEQYF.

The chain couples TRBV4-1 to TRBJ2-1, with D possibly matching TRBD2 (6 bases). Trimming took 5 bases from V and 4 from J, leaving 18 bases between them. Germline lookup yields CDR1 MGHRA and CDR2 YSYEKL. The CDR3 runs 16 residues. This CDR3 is CASSSPPGTGYNEQFF. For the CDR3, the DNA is TGCGCCAGCAGCAGCCCGCCCGGGACTGGGTACAATGAGCAGTTCTTC.

In DNA form, the CDR3 reads TGTGCCAGTAGTATACTGGGGACAGGGGCGAATCAGCCCCAGCATTTT. The encoded protein is CASSILGTGANQPQHF. The rearrangement links TRBV19 to TRBJ1-5; 10 positions match TRBD1. V dropped 2 bases and J dropped 4; count of bases not matched to a gene: 5. The germline V gene encodes CDR1 LNHDA and CDR2 SQIVND (reference sequence). CDR3 size: 16 residues.

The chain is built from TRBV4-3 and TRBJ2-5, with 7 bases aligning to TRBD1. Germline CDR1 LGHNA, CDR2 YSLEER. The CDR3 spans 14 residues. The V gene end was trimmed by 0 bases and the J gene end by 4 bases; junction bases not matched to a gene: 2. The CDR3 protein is CASSQEGQPETQYF. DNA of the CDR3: TGCGCCAGCAGCCAAGAGGGACAGCCAGAGACCCAGTACTTC.

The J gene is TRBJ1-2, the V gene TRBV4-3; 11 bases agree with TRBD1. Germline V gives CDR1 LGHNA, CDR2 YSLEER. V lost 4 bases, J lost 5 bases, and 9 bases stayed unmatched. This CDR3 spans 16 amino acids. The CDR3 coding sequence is TGCGCCAGCAGCCTCAACCCCGGGACAGGGGGATATGGCTACACCTTC. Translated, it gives CASSLNPGTGGYGYTF.

The CDR3 protein is CASSLRDRGLFGTEAFF. The CDR3 nucleotides read TGTGCCAGCAGTTTAAGGGACAGGGGGCTCTTCGGCACTGAAGCTTTCTTT. The chain links TRBV28 to TRBJ1-1; 12 bases are a match to TRBD1. V shed 2 bases and J 4 bases; nucleotides not matched to a gene: 8. Germline V CDR1 and CDR2: MDHEN, SYDVKM. The CDR3 is 17 residues long.

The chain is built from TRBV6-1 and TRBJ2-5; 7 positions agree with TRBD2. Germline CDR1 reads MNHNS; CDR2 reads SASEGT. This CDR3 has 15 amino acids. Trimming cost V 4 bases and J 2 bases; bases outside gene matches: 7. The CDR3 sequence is CASSAGTNPQETQYF. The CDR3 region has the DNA TGTGCCAGCAGTGCCGGGACTAACCCTCAAGAGACCCAGTACTTC.